Here is one T cell receptor beta chain with its context. Its antigen is still unknown. The sample comes from a study of T cell repertoires in cytomegalovirus infection. Regarding the study as a whole: HLA-C-restricted CMV-specific TCR beta clonotypes were dominant in the ex vivo response. Carriers of CMV plus the relevant HLA were identified by cumulative public TCR beta family frequency.

The V segment lost 0 bases and the J segment 3 bases; nucleotides outside the gene matches: 11. Germline CDR1 SGHRS, CDR2 YFSETQ. This CDR3 has 18 amino acids. From the reads, TCRdb called clonotypes with MiXCR, one entry per CDR3 protein. The sample has about 180,000 distinct CDR3 sequences, around 14% seen once. This sequence joins TRBV5-1 and TRBJ2-7, with 11 bases aligning to TRBD2. The TCR comes from a human donor in good health (CMV status not recorded). Some clones in this sample may be carry-over from other donors' samples. Material for sequencing was PBMCs. For the CDR3, the DNA is TGCGCCAGCAGCTTGGATGCGACTAGCGGGATTCGGGGCTACGAGCAGTACTTC. Translated: CASSLDATSGIRGYEQYF.